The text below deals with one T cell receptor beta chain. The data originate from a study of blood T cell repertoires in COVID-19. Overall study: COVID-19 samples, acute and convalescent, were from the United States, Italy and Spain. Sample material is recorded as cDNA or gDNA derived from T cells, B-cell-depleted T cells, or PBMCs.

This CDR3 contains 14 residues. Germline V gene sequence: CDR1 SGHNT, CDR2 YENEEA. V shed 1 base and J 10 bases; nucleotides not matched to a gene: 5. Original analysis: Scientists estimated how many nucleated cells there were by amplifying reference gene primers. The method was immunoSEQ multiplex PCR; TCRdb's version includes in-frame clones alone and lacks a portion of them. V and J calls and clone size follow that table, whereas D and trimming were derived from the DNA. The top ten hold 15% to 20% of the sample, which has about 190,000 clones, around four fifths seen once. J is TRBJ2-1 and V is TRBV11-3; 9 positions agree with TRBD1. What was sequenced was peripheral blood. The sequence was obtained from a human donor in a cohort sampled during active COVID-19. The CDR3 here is CASSLGTGVGEQFF. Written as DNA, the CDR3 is TGTGCCAGCAGCTTAGGGACAGGGGTGGGGGAGCAGTTCTTC.